One sample yielded the 22 T cell receptor beta chains listed below, sequenced in a study of shared clonotypes between healthy human individuals. Measured with immunoSEQ multiplex PCR; TCRdb has only the in-frame clones, and not every one. This table has millions of clones, approximately 92% appearing once. The sample comprised naive CD4+ T cells sorted from blood. Subset here: CD45RA+ positively selected. The receptors here all came from a man aged 18 to 30 in good health.

This clone was seen only once. This chain uses TRBV6-6 with TRBJ1-2, with D possibly being TRBD1 (5 bases). The CDR3 runs 13 residues. V lost 2 bases and J 8 bases, leaving 12 bases between the germline ends. Germline V CDR1 and CDR2: MNHNY, SVGAGI (reference sequence). The CDR3 DNA follows: TGTGCCAGCAGTTACGACAGCGGTGGCGGCTACACCTTC. Translated, it gives CASSYDSGGGYTF.

This chain uses TRBV30 with TRBJ2-5, with D tentatively TRBD1 (5 bases). CDR1 is GTSNPN and CDR2 is SVGIG in the germline V gene (reference sequence). Trimming took 0 bases from V and 5 from J, leaving 13 bases between them. The CDR3 sequence is 14 residues long. DNA for the CDR3: TGTGCCTGGAGTGTGGGTAGGGGCGTGGAGACCCAGTACTTC. Protein sequence: CAWSVGRGVETQYF.

The genes are TRBV29-1 and TRBJ2-5; D unclear. CDR1 SQVTM and CDR2 ANQGSEA come from the germline V gene. This CDR3 has 13 amino acids. The V end was cut by 7 bases, the J end by 4 bases, with 16 bases between. The CDR3 coding sequence is TGCAGCGGGTGTAAGGGAAAGGGAGAGACCCAGTACTTC. Translating gives CSGCKGKGETQYF. Filled out from reference TRBV29-1 and TRBJ2-5, the complete variable domain reads SAVISQKPSRDICQRGTSLTIQCQVDSQVTMMFWYRQQPGQSLTLIATANQGSEATYESGFVIDKFPISRPNLTFSTLTVSNMSPEDSSIYLCSGCKGKGETQYFGPGTRLLVL.

The genes are TRBV9 and TRBJ2-1; TRBD2 agrees at 11 bases. The V and J ends lost 3 bases and 4 bases, in that order; junction bases with no gene match: 9. This CDR3 comprises 17 residues. Germline-derived CDR1 and CDR2 are SGDLS and YYNGEE. The CDR3 here is CASSARGGTSGYNEQFF. CDR3 bases: TGTGCCAGCAGCGCCCGGGGGGGGACTAGCGGTTACAATGAGCAGTTCTTC.

CDR3 protein: CAISESVGPEAFF. For the CDR3, the DNA is TGTGCCATCAGTGAGTCGGTGGGCCCTGAAGCTTTCTTT. The chain links TRBV10-3 to TRBJ1-1; D is ambiguous. CDR3 length: 13 residues. V gave up 0 bases and J gave up 6 bases, with 8 bases separating them. Per germline, CDR1 ENHRY and CDR2 SYGVKD.

The V and J genes are TRBV5-1 and TRBJ2-1; D is unclear. The CDR3 is made up of 13 amino acids. Germline lookup yields CDR1 SGHRS and CDR2 YFSETQ. Trimming stripped 1 base from V and 3 bases from J, with 5 bases between. The DNA of the CDR3 is TGCGCCAGCAGCTTGTATTTCTACAATGAGCAGTTCTTC. The encoded protein is CASSLYFYNEQFF.

V usage is TRBV28 and J usage is TRBJ2-3; 8 nucleotides match TRBD2. Looked up from germline, CDR1 is MDHEN and CDR2 is SYDVKM. The CDR3 loop spans 17 amino acids. J lost 0 bases, V lost 6 bases, and 11 bases had no gene match. CDR3 nucleotide sequence: TGTGCCAGCAGCTTCCGCCACAGCGGGAGCAGCACAGATACGCAGTATTTT. Its translation is CASSFRHSGSSTDTQYF.

The chain's CDR3 is CAKREGAPDLAKNIQYF. DNA of the CDR3: TGCGCTAAGCGGGAGGGGGCGCCTGATTTAGCCAAAAACATTCAGTACTTC. This sequence joins TRBV4-1 and TRBJ2-4; 10 nucleotides match TRBD2. This CDR3 comprises 17 residues. CDR1 and CDR2 from the germline V gene are MGHRA and YSYEKL.

V and J are TRBV4-1 and TRBJ1-2, with TRBD1 matching over 9 bases. This CDR3 spans 13 amino acids. CDR1 MGHRA and CDR2 YSYEKL come from the germline V gene. J gave up 8 bases and V 5 bases, and 6 bases lay outside the gene matches. The DNA of the CDR3 is TGCGCCAGCAGCTTCCGGGACAGGGAGGGCTACACCTTC. The encoded protein is CASSFRDREGYTF.

The chain carries TRBV28 and TRBJ1-2; 8 nucleotides align to TRBD1. CDR1 MDHEN and CDR2 SYDVKM come from the germline V gene. The CDR3 is made up of 15 amino acids. Trimming at V came to 8 bases and at J to 1 base, leaving 9 bases not matched to a gene. This CDR3 is CASGDGQGINYGYTF. In DNA form, the CDR3 reads TGTGCCAGCGGAGATGGACAGGGAATTAACTATGGCTACACCTTC.

The chain carries TRBV7-9 and TRBJ2-1; 7 bases align to TRBD2. This CDR3 is 14 amino acids long. V trimming: 10 bases; J trimming: 5 bases; junction bases outside the gene matches: 11. Germline assignment: CDR1 SEHNR and CDR2 FQNEAQ (reference sequence). The CDR3 bases are TGTGCCACCACTCCTGGGGGAGGGGACAATGAGCAGTTCTTC. Translated, it gives CATTPGGGDNEQFF.

V usage is TRBV6-5 and J usage is TRBJ2-7; no definite D call. Germline CDR1 and CDR2: MNHEY and SVGAGI. V was cut by 5 bases and J by 3 bases, with 5 bases left in between. The CDR3 extends over 11 amino acids. CDR3 loop: CASSENYEQYF. DNA for the CDR3: TGTGCCAGCAGTGAGAACTACGAGCAGTACTTC.

The chain has TRBV5-6 and TRBJ2-5; TRBD1 might be the D (5 bases). Germline CDR1 and CDR2: SGHDT and YYEEEE. V lost 3 bases to trimming and J lost 5 bases, with 14 bases between them. This CDR3 contains 14 residues. CDR3 coding DNA: TGTGCCAGCAGCTACCAGGGATCCCCGGAGACCCAGTACTTC. Its translation: CASSYQGSPETQYF.

This chain connects TRBV18 to TRBJ2-2; 8 nucleotides align to TRBD2. The CDR3 is made up of 15 amino acids. CDR1 is KGHSH and CDR2 is LQKENI in the germline V gene. V was clipped by 6 bases and J by 0 bases; unmatched bases: 3. In DNA, the CDR3 is TGTGCCAGCTCCGGGGGGGCCGCGAACACCGGGGAGCTGTTTTTT. Translation: CASSGGAANTGELFF.

The chain joins TRBV2 to TRBJ1-4; no clear D gene. This CDR3 spans 17 amino acids. Germline CDR1 SNHLY, CDR2 FYNNEI. V was pared by 5 bases and J by 8 bases, with 24 bases between. The CDR3 bases are TGTGCCAGCAGTCCGTTGGGGTCCAGCAACCCCGGGGAAAAACTGTTTTTT. Protein: CASSPLGSSNPGEKLFF.

The chain is built from TRBV5-6 and TRBJ1-1; D gene unclear. The CDR3 extends over 15 amino acids. Trimming stripped 4 bases from V and 8 bases from J, with 21 bases between. Germline assignment: CDR1 SGHDT and CDR2 YYEEEE. The CDR3 region is CASSPRTERFPEAFF. Here the CDR3 DNA reads TGTGCCAGCAGCCCCCGGACCGAACGCTTCCCAGAAGCTTTCTTT. Looking up the rest from reference TRBV5-6 and TRBJ1-1 gives the full variable domain: DAGVTQSPTHLIKTRGQQVTLRCSPKSGHDTVSWYQQALGQGPQFIFQYYEEEERQRGNFPDRFSGHQFPNYSSELNVNALLLGDSALYLCASSPRTERFPEAFFGQGTRLTVV.

The chain carries TRBV7-8 and TRBJ1-1, with D perhaps matching TRBD1 (5 bases). The V gene's germline CDR1 is SGHVS and CDR2 FQNEAQ. The ends were cut back, 2 bases at V and 5 bases at J, with 9 bases in the middle. The CDR3 length is 13 residues. CDR3 in amino acids: CASSLPGRTEAFF. As DNA, the CDR3 is TGTGCCAGCAGCTTACCAGGGCGGACTGAAGCTTTCTTT.

J is TRBJ2-5 and V is TRBV27; the match to TRBD1 covers 7 bases. The V gene end was trimmed by 2 bases and the J gene end by 5 bases; junction bases not matched to a gene: 14. CDR1 MNHEY and CDR2 SMNVEV come from the germline V gene (reference sequence). The CDR3 runs 17 residues. The DNA for the CDR3 is TGTGCCAGCAGTTTAGCCAGGAGAAAGGGGGCTGGGGAGACCCAGTACTTC. The encoded protein is CASSLARRKGAGETQYF.

This chain connects TRBV6-6 to TRBJ1-4, with unresolved D. V dropped 7 bases and J dropped 1 base, with 16 bases sitting between them. CDR1 and CDR2 from the germline V gene are MNHNY and SVGAGI (reference sequence). There are 16 residues in the CDR3. DNA for the CDR3: TGTGCCAGCATTGATCGGACCGGCCTAACTAATGAAAAACTGTTTTTT. The encoded protein is CASIDRTGLTNEKLFF.

The J gene is TRBJ2-1, the V gene TRBV5-1; maybe TRBD1 (7 bases). Per the germline V gene, CDR1 is SGHRS and CDR2 is YFSETQ. The CDR3 runs to 17 residues. V gave up 0 bases and J gave up 1 base, with 14 bases separating them. The CDR3 DNA is TGCGCCAGCAGCTTGGAGGCAGGGGGGAGTTCCTACAATGAGCAGTTCTTC. This gives the protein CASSLEAGGSSYNEQFF.

This clone showed up just once. V and J are TRBV28 and TRBJ1-4, with D uncertain. The V gene's germline CDR1 is MDHEN and CDR2 SYDVKM. V gave up 7 bases and J gave up 5 bases, with 17 bases separating them. There are 15 residues in the CDR3. The DNA of the CDR3 is TGTGCCAGCACCAAATCTCTGGTAGGGAATGAAAAACTGTTTTTT. Its translation is CASTKSLVGNEKLFF.

This chain uses TRBV25-1 with TRBJ2-2; D possibly matches TRBD1 or TRBD2 (6 bases each). CDR1 and CDR2 (germline): MGHDK, SYGVNS. CDR3 length equals 16 residues. V shed 1 base and J shed 0 bases, with 9 bases lying between them. This chain's CDR3 is CASSELGGANTGELFF. DNA for the CDR3: TGTGCCAGCAGTGAATTGGGGGGCGCGAACACCGGGGAGCTGTTTTTT. The full variable domain, rest sourced from reference TRBV25-1 and TRBJ2-2, is EADIYQTPRYLVIGTGKKITLECSQTMGHDKMYWYQQDPGMELHLIHYSYGVNSTEKGDLSSESTVSRIRTEHFPLTLESARPSHTSQYLCASSELGGANTGELFFGEGSRLTVL.